The 14 T cell receptor beta chains listed next were all sequenced from one sample in a study of shared clonotypes between healthy human individuals. Libraries were prepared by immunoSEQ multiplex PCR; TCRdb keeps only in-frame clonotypes and omits some of them. The repertoire includes 85,000 to 100,000 clones, roughly two thirds of them detected once, and less than 50% sits in the top ten. The source material was memory CD8+ T cells sorted from blood. Subset denoted: CD45RO+ cells pooled with CCR7-negative TemRA cells. The receptors were gathered from a man aged 30 to 45 in good health.

In its sample, this clone was seen once. The CDR3 end shows no conserved phenylalanine or tryptophan, and so a read error is likely. It is unclear where the CDR3 begins or ends on the DNA, so no DNA is shown, and the CDR3 is as TCRdb lists it. The chain uses TRBV2 and TRBJ1-1. 12 amino acids form the CDR3, both terminal residues included. Per germline, CDR1 SNHLY and CDR2 FYNNEI. The CDR3 is CASSEGPGVPKC.

This sequence joins TRBV6-4 and TRBJ2-5, with TRBD2 as a possible D gene (6 bases). V was pared by 3 bases and J by 5 bases, with 10 bases between. Germline V CDR1 and CDR2: MRHNA, SNTAGT. This CDR3 region has 13 residues. The CDR3 region has the DNA TGTGCCAGCAGTGATCAGGCGGGGGAGACCCAGTACTTC. Translation gives CASSDQAGETQYF.

The chain employs TRBV18 and TRBJ2-7; 8 bases are a match to TRBD1. Germline V lookup: CDR1 KGHSH, CDR2 LQKENI. V dropped 3 bases and J dropped 5; count of bases not matched to a gene: 12. The CDR3 length is 16 residues. CDR3 in DNA: TGTGCCAGCTCACCTTTTACACGCCAGGGGGCCGACGAGCAGTACTTC. Amino acid sequence: CASSPFTRQGADEQYF.

The chain carries TRBV28 and TRBJ1-4; tentative D call: TRBD1 (5 bases). Germline CDR1 is MDHEN and CDR2 is SYDVKM. Trimming cost V 8 bases and J 7 bases, with 20 bases left between them. The CDR3 sequence is 15 residues long. CDR3 amino acids: CASGTRKGLGEKLFF. The CDR3, as DNA: TGTGCCAGCGGAACCAGGAAGGGGCTTGGTGAAAAACTGTTTTTT.

CDR3 DNA sequence: TGTGCCAGCAGTTCGGGACCCACAGGGACCCAGTACTTC. It codes for CASSSGPTGTQYF. The chain combines TRBV6-1 with TRBJ2-5, with D perhaps given as TRBD1 or TRBD2 (5 bases each). Looked up from germline, CDR1 is MNHNS and CDR2 is SASEGT. With 5 bases removed from V and 7 bases from J, the gap between germline ends came to 14 bases. The CDR3 is 13 amino acids.

This clone was counted once. The chain is built from TRBV4-2 and TRBJ2-1; D gene unclear. Germline V gene sequence: CDR1 LGHNA, CDR2 YNFKEQ. Trimming shortened V by 0 bases and J by 9 bases, and 15 bases separated the two germline ends. There are 15 residues in the CDR3. This chain's CDR3 is CASSQEWSPQCEQFF. The DNA for the CDR3 is TGTGCCAGCAGCCAAGAGTGGTCCCCACAATGTGAGCAGTTCTTC.

J is TRBJ2-3 and V is TRBV7-8; the match to TRBD2 covers 9 bases. Germline CDR1 SGHVS, CDR2 FQNEAQ. The V segment lost 5 bases and the J segment 3 bases; nucleotides outside the gene matches: 9. The CDR3 runs 16 residues. The CDR3 is CASSPLAGSSTDTQYF. The CDR3 DNA is TGTGCCAGCAGCCCTCTAGCGGGAAGCTCGACAGATACGCAGTATTTT.

The chain uses TRBV27 and TRBJ1-2, with TRBD1 matching over 9 bases. This CDR3 has 17 residues. CDR1 MNHEY and CDR2 SMNVEV come from the germline V gene (reference sequence). Trimming at V came to 5 bases and at J to 5 bases, leaving 15 bases not matched to a gene. The CDR3 DNA follows: TGTGCCAGCAGTACCGTAAGGGGAAAACAGGGGGCTTATGGCTACACCTTC. Translated: CASSTVRGKQGAYGYTF.

The J gene is TRBJ2-7, the V gene TRBV6-6; D call uncertain. CDR1 MNHNY and CDR2 SVGAGI come from the germline V gene (reference sequence). The CDR3 runs 16 residues. Trimming removed 0 bases at V and 0 bases at J, with 12 bases between. As DNA, the CDR3 is TGTGCCAGCAGTTACTCGAAATCGGACGGCTCCTACGAGCAGTACTTC. It encodes CASSYSKSDGSYEQYF.

The chain couples TRBV7-3 to TRBJ2-1; no firm D call. This CDR3 is built from 13 residues. Per the germline V gene, CDR1 is SGHTA and CDR2 is FQGTGA. Trimming removed 6 bases from V and 4 bases from J, with 10 bases in between. The CDR3 protein is CASRPTDYNEQFF. The CDR3 coding sequence is TGTGCCAGCAGACCGACGGATTACAATGAGCAGTTCTTC.

This chain uses TRBV7-9 with TRBJ2-1; tentative D call: TRBD2 (6 bases). This CDR3 region has 15 residues. Trimming took 1 base from V and 5 from J, leaving 12 bases between them. Germline V gene data show CDR1 as SEHNR and CDR2 as FQNEAQ (reference sequence). In nucleotides, the CDR3 is TGTGCCAGCAGCTTAGGTAGCGGAACTAACAATGAGCAGTTCTTC. Translated: CASSLGSGTNNEQFF.

The chain couples TRBV10-2 to TRBJ2-7; D gene ambiguous. The CDR3 spans 13 residues. The ends were cut back, 2 bases at V and 0 bases at J, with 5 bases in the middle. Germline loops: CDR1 WSHSY, CDR2 SAAADI. The chain's CDR3 is CASSEGHSYEQYF. CDR3 sequence (DNA): TGCGCCAGCAGTGAGGGCCACTCCTACGAGCAGTACTTC.

The chain employs TRBV25-1 and TRBJ1-2; tentative D call: TRBD1 (5 bases). The CDR3 spans 12 residues. CDR1 is MGHDK and CDR2 is SYGVNS in the germline V gene. V was clipped by 5 bases and J by 7 bases, with 11 bases between them. The CDR3 is CASSSGTLGYTF. As DNA, the CDR3 is TGTGCCAGCAGTAGCGGGACTCTTGGCTACACCTTC.

On this clone itself: Other DNA variants within this sample encode the same CDR3. CDR3 nucleotides: TGTGCCAGCAGCGAATTGACTAGCGGGCTCTACAATGAGCAGTTCTTC. It codes for CASSELTSGLYNEQFF. The V call is TRBV2, the J call TRBJ2-1, with 10 nucleotides matching TRBD2. The germline CDR1 and CDR2 sequences are SNHLY and FYNNEI. The CDR3 loop spans 16 amino acids. V gave up 6 bases and J gave up 3 bases; unmatched junction bases: 8.